These 21 T cell receptor beta chains originate from one sample sequenced in a study of blood T cell repertoires in COVID-19 (dated by TCRdb to the early 2020s). Libraries came from the immunoSEQ multiplex PCR assay. TCRdb obtained this table from immuneACCESS and retained in-frame rearrangements with V and J assigned. These tables miss some clones; where compared with another copy, unresolved V genes account for less than half of the shortfall, and the remainder is unexplained. Within this sample are hundreds of thousands of clones, with nearly 90% of them counted one time only. The ten most abundant clones make up roughly 2% of the sample. The sequenced sample consisted of PBMCs or T cells enriched from blood (not recorded which). The receptors shown here come from a middle-aged woman with acute COVID-19.

The genes are TRBV2 and TRBJ2-6; TRBD1 aligns across 7 bases. CDR1 is SNHLY and CDR2 is FYNNEI in the germline V gene. Trimming removed 5 bases from V and 0 bases from J; junction bases left unmatched: 1. CDR3 size: 15 residues. Here the CDR3 reads CASSRDSSGANVLTF. The DNA of the CDR3 is TGTGCCAGCAGTCGGGACAGCTCTGGGGCCAACGTCCTGACTTTC.

This chain connects TRBV19 to TRBJ2-7, with D possibly matching TRBD2 (6 bases). The V end lost 6 bases, the J end lost 0 bases, and 12 bases lay between the germline ends. The CDR3 has 14 residues. The germline CDR1 and CDR2 sequences are LNHDA and SQIVND (reference sequence). CDR3 region: CASSREISSYEQYF. CDR3 sequence (DNA): TGTGCCAGTAGCCGGGAGATTAGCTCCTACGAGCAGTACTTC.

This clone was recorded once. The same CDR3 also results from other DNA sequences found in this sample. The chain combines TRBV5-1 with TRBJ1-3, with D unresolved. V was shortened by 0 bases and J by 0 bases, with 7 bases between the two germline ends. CDR1 SGHRS and CDR2 YFSETQ come from the germline V gene. There are 15 residues in the CDR3. The CDR3 reads CASSLDGVSGNTIYF. CDR3 DNA: TGCGCCAGCAGCTTGGACGGGGTCTCTGGAAACACCATATATTTT. The complete variable domain, with remaining parts taken from reference TRBV5-1 and TRBJ1-3, reads KAGVTQTPRYLIKTRGQQVTLSCSPISGHRSVSWYQQTPGQGLQFLFEYFSETQRNKGNFPGRFSGRQFSNSRSEMNVSTLELGDSALYLCASSLDGVSGNTIYFGEGSWLTVV.

The chain joins TRBV19 to TRBJ2-3; 8 bases map to TRBD2. V was clipped by 3 bases and J by 1 base; unmatched bases: 3. The CDR3 is made up of 15 amino acids. CDR1 and CDR2 (germline): LNHDA, SQIVND (reference sequence). Written as DNA, the CDR3 is TGTGCCAGTAGTATGGGGCGGGGGGGCACAGATACGCAGTATTTT. Translation: CASSMGRGGTDTQYF. Using reference TRBV19 and TRBJ2-3 for the parts outside the CDR3, the full variable domain is DGGITQSPKYLFRKEGQNVTLSCEQNLNHDAMYWYRQDPGQGLRLIYYSQIVNDFQKGDIAEGYSVSREKKESFPLTVTSAQKNPTAFYLCASSMGRGGTDTQYFGPGTRLTVL.

The CDR3: CASSLLTSGGAYEQYF. DNA of the CDR3: TGTGCCAGCAGCTTGTTAACTAGCGGGGGGGCCTACGAGCAGTACTTC. V is TRBV5-6 and J is TRBJ2-7; 13 bases agree with TRBD2. Germline CDR1 reads SGHDT; CDR2 reads YYEEEE. CDR3 length equals 16 residues. J lost 2 bases, V lost 1 base, and 3 bases had no gene match.

V gene TRBV2 combines with J gene TRBJ1-4; TRBD1 aligns across 9 bases. V was clipped by 4 bases and J by 4 bases; unmatched bases: 4. This CDR3 has 15 residues. CDR1 and CDR2 from the germline V gene are SNHLY and FYNNEI. CDR3 protein: CASSADRGDNEKLFF. CDR3 DNA: TGTGCCAGCAGTGCTGACAGGGGGGATAATGAAAAACTGTTTTTT. Filled out from reference TRBV2 and TRBJ1-4, the complete variable domain reads EPEVTQTPSHQVTQMGQEVILRCVPISNHLYFYWYRQILGQKVEFLVSFYNNEISEKSEIFDDQFSVERPDGSNFTLKIRSTKLEDSAMYFCASSADRGDNEKLFFGSGTQLSVL.

The chain carries TRBV10-3 and TRBJ1-5, with D hard to call. Germline CDR1 reads ENHRY; CDR2 reads SYGVKD. V was cut by 0 bases and J by 6 bases, with 6 bases left in between. The CDR3 totals 13 residues. CDR3 sequence (DNA): TGTGCCATCAGTGAGTCCACATCTCAGCCCCAGCATTTT. Translating gives CAISESTSQPQHF.

The chain uses TRBV19 and TRBJ1-4; 9 bases fit TRBD1. Germline trimming cut 6 bases from V and 4 bases from J; bases unmatched to any gene: 9. Germline V gene lookup returns CDR1 LNHDA and CDR2 SQIVND (reference sequence). The CDR3 consists of 16 residues. CDR3 bases: TGTGCCAGTAGGGGAGACAGGGGGATTAGTAATGAAAAACTGTTTTTT. This translates into CASRGDRGISNEKLFF.

This rearrangement joins TRBV25-1 to TRBJ2-3; the match to TRBD1 covers 8 bases. Per germline, CDR1 MGHDK and CDR2 SYGVNS. Unmatched junction bases numbered 10, after V lost 3 bases and J lost 5 bases. The CDR3 consists of 16 residues. As DNA, the CDR3 is TGTGCCAGCAGTGACGACAGGGGACGGGTGGTAGATACGCAGTATTTT. Translation: CASSDDRGRVVDTQYF.

J is TRBJ2-3 and V is TRBV7-7; 7 nucleotides align to TRBD1. The V segment lost 3 bases and the J segment 5 bases; nucleotides outside the gene matches: 8. The length of the CDR3 is 15 residues. Germline V CDR1 and CDR2: SSHAT, FNYEAQ (reference sequence). CDR3 in amino acids: CASSLGTDRKDTQYF. Here the CDR3 DNA reads TGTGCCAGCAGCTTGGGGACAGACAGGAAAGATACGCAGTATTTT.

Only a few counts were recorded for this clone. J is TRBJ2-7 and V is TRBV6-5; 8 positions agree with TRBD1. Germline assignment: CDR1 MNHEY and CDR2 SVGAGI. V shed 5 bases, J shed 2 bases, and the junction held 2 bases outside the gene matches. This CDR3 is 13 amino acids long. This CDR3 is CASSQGQAYEQYF. The CDR3 DNA sequence: TGTGCCAGCAGTCAGGGACAGGCCTACGAGCAGTACTTC.

A note on this clone: The sample has other DNA sequences that encode this CDR3 too. This chain joins TRBV7-9 and TRBJ2-1; D might be TRBD2 (5 bases). V was clipped by 2 bases and J by 0 bases, with 8 bases between them. The CDR3 contains 15 residues. CDR1 SEHNR and CDR2 FQNEAQ come from the germline V gene (reference sequence). CDR3 coding DNA: TGTGCCAGCAGCTTATCTGGGAGCTCCTACAATGAGCAGTTCTTC. Translated: CASSLSGSSYNEQFF.

The chain recombines TRBV7-9 with TRBJ1-2; TRBD1 is a possible D gene (6 bases). CDR3 length equals 14 residues. V lost 0 bases and J lost 6, with 11 bases in between. Germline CDR1 reads SEHNR; CDR2 reads FQNEAQ (reference sequence). The chain's CDR3 is CASSLAAGTHGYTF. CDR3 DNA sequence: TGTGCCAGCAGCTTAGCTGCCGGGACACATGGCTACACCTTC.

The CDR3 DNA reads as TGCAGTGCTAGTAGGACAGAGAATCAGCCCCAGCATTTT. This gives the protein CSASRTENQPQHF. This chain links TRBV20-1 with TRBJ1-5; D perhaps matches TRBD1 (6 bases). Germline lookup yields CDR1 DFQATT and CDR2 SNEGSKA (reference sequence). The germline V and J ends were trimmed by 3 bases and 4 bases, with 10 bases remaining between them. There are 13 residues in the CDR3.

The chain links TRBV5-6 to TRBJ2-5; maybe TRBD2 (6 bases). This CDR3 contains 12 residues. Germline V CDR1 and CDR2: SGHDT, YYEEEE. The CDR3 bases are TGTGCTCCTAGGCGGGGCACGGAGACCCAGTACTTC. Translation: CAPRRGTETQYF.

CDR3 DNA sequence: TGTGCCACCAGTGATTTACGGGGGCCCCTCCACTTT. It encodes CATSDLRGPLHF. The chain uses TRBV24-1 and TRBJ1-6; tentatively, D is TRBD1 (5 bases). Germline CDR1 KGHDR, CDR2 SFDVKD. This CDR3 is built from 12 residues. Trimming took off 1 base at V and 13 bases at J, with 7 bases between the two ends.

This chain links TRBV5-1 with TRBJ2-3; perhaps TRBD2 as D (5 bases). CDR1 SGHRS and CDR2 YFSETQ come from the germline V gene. Trimming cost V 0 bases and J 3 bases, with 8 bases left between them. The CDR3 loop spans 14 amino acids. The CDR3 here is CASSLGSGTDTQYF. CDR3 bases: TGCGCCAGCAGCTTGGGATCGGGGACAGATACGCAGTATTTT.

The gene calls are TRBV7-9 and TRBJ1-1, with TRBD1 matching 9 bases. This CDR3 has 16 amino acids. Germline V gene sequence: CDR1 SEHNR, CDR2 FQNEAQ (reference sequence). After removal of 1 base from V and 1 base from J, the junction contained 4 bases not matched to a gene. The CDR3 spells CASSLGPTGGNTEAFF. The DNA of the CDR3 is TGTGCCAGCAGCTTAGGGCCGACAGGGGGGAACACTGAAGCTTTCTTT. Full variable domain (rest looked up from reference TRBV7-9 and TRBJ1-1): DTGVSQNPRHKITKRGQNVTFRCDPISEHNRLYWYRQTLGQGPEFLTYFQNEAQLEKSRLLSDRFSAERPKGSFSTLEIQRTEQGDSAMYLCASSLGPTGGNTEAFFGQGTRLTVV.

The chain has TRBV7-2 and TRBJ1-2, with 9 bases lining up with TRBD1. Per germline, CDR1 SGHTA and CDR2 FQGNSA. The length of the CDR3 is 15 residues. V was clipped by 6 bases and J by 3 bases; unmatched bases: 8. The CDR3: CASSWGQGTDYGYTF. The CDR3 DNA follows: TGTGCCAGCAGTTGGGGACAGGGCACAGACTATGGCTACACCTTC.

V and J are TRBV7-9 and TRBJ1-2; possibly TRBD1 for D (6 bases). The CDR3 totals 14 residues. Trimming pared 0 bases from V and 2 bases from J, leaving 7 bases between. In germline, CDR1 is SEHNR, CDR2 FQNEAQ (reference sequence). The CDR3 nucleotides read TGTGCCAGCAGCTTAGCCGACAGGAACTATGGCTACACCTTC. Translating it yields CASSLADRNYGYTF.

V is TRBV3-1 (or the pseudogene TRBV3-2) and J is TRBJ1-3; D call uncertain. The CDR3 is 14 residues long. The V and J ends lost 5 bases and 2 bases respectively, with 10 bases between them. In germline, CDR1 is LGHDT, CDR2 YNNKEL (reference sequence). Here the CDR3 reads CASSFPEAGNTIYF. CDR3 bases: TGTGCCAGCAGCTTTCCGGAGGCTGGAAACACCATATATTTT.